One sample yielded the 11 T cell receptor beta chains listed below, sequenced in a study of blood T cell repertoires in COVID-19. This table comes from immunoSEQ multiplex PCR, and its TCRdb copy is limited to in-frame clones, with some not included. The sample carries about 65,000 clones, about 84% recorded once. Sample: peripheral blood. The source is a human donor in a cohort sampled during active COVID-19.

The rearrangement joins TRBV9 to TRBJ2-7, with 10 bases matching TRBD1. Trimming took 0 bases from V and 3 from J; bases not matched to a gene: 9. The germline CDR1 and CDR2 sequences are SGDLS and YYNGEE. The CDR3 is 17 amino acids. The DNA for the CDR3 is TGTGCCAGCAGCGTAGGTGGAAGGGGGACAGGGGTCTACGAGCAGTACTTC. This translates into CASSVGGRGTGVYEQYF.

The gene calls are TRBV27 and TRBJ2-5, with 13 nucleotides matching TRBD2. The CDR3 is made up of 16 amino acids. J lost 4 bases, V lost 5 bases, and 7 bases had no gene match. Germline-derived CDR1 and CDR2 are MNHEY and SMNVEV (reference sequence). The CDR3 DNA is TGTGCCAGCAGTCCCCGGGGACTAGCGGGGCTAGAGACCCAGTACTTC. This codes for CASSPRGLAGLETQYF.

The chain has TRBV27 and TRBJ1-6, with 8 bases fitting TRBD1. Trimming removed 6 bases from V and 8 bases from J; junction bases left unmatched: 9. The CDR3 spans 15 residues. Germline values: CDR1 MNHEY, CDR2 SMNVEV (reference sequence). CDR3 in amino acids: CASSLYRGRDSPLHF. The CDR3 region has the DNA TGTGCCAGCAGCCTCTACAGGGGGAGGGATTCACCCCTCCACTTT.

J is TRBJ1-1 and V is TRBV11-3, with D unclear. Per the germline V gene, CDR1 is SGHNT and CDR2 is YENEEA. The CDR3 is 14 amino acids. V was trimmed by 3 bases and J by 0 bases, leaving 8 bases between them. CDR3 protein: CASSFTALNTEAFF. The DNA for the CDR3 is TGTGCCAGCAGCTTTACAGCCCTGAACACTGAAGCTTTCTTT.

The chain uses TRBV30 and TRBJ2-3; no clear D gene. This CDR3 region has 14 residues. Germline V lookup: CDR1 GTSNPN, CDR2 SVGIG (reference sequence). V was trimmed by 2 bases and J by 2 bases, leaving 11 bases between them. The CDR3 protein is CAWSTDLVTDTQYF. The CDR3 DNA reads TGTGCCTGGAGTACGGATCTAGTCACAGATACGCAGTATTTT.

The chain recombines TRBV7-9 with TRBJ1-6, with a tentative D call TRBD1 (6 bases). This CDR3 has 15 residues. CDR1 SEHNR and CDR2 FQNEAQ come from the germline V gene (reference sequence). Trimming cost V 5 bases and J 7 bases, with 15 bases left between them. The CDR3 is CASSNPGQANSPLHF. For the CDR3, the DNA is TGTGCCAGCAGCAACCCGGGACAAGCAAATTCACCCCTCCACTTT. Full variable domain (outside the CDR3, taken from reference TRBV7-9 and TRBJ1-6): DTGVSQNPRHKITKRGQNVTFRCDPISEHNRLYWYRQTLGQGPEFLTYFQNEAQLEKSRLLSDRFSAERPKGSFSTLEIQRTEQGDSAMYLCASSNPGQANSPLHFGNGTRLTVT.

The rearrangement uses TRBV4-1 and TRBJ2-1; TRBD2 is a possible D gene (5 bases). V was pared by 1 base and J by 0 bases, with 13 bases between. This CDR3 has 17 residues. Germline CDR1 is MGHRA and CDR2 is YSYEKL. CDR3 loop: CASSQAPPGISYNEQFF. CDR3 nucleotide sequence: TGCGCCAGCAGCCAAGCCCCACCCGGGATCTCCTACAATGAGCAGTTCTTC.

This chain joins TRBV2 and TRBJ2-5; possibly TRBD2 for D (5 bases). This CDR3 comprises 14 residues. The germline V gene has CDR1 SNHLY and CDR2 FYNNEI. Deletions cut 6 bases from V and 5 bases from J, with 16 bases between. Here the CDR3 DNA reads TGTGCCAGCAGATCGGGGTGGGGTGGGGAGACCCAGTACTTC. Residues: CASRSGWGGETQYF. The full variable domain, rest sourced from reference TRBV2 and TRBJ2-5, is EPEVTQTPSHQVTQMGQEVILRCVPISNHLYFYWYRQILGQKVEFLVSFYNNEISEKSEIFDDQFSVERPDGSNFTLKIRSTKLEDSAMYFCASRSGWGGETQYFGPGTRLLVL.

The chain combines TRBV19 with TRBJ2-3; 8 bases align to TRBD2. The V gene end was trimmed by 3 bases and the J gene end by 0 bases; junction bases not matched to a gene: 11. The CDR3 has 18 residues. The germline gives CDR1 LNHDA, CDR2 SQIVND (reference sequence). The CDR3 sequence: CASSIGWRGVPSTDTQYF. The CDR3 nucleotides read TGTGCCAGTAGTATTGGTTGGCGGGGGGTTCCTAGCACAGATACGCAGTATTTT.

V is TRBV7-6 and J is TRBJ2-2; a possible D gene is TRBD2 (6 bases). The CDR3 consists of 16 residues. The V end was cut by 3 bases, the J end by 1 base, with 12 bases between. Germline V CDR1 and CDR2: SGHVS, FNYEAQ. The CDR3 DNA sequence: TGTGCCAGCAGCTTTTCCGGGGGTTTGAACACCGGGGAGCTGTTTTTT. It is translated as CASSFSGGLNTGELFF.

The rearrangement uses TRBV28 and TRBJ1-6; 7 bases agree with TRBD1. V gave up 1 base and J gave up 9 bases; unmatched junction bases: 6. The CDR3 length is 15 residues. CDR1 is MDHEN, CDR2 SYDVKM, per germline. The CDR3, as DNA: TGTGCCAGCAGTTTATCTACACAGGGGTCTTCACCCCTCCACTTT. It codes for CASSLSTQGSSPLHF. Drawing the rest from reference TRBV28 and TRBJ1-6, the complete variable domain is DVKVTQSSRYLVKRTGEKVFLECVQDMDHENMFWYRQDPGLGLRLIYFSYDVKMKEKGDIPEGYSVSREKKERFSLILESASTNQTSMYLCASSLSTQGSSPLHFGNGTRLTVT.